The 30 T cell receptor beta chains listed next were all sequenced from one sample in a study of blood T cell repertoires in COVID-19. Data came from immunoSEQ multiplex PCR; TCRdb stores just in-frame clones and leaves some out. The sample holds a few hundred thousand clones; around 89% are singletons and the top ten take around 0.84%. The sequenced sample consisted of peripheral blood. Receptors were obtained from a young man with acute or convalescent COVID-19.

The CDR3 DNA sequence: TGTGCCAGCAGCAGCCGGGACAGGGGGTCGAATGGGGAGCAGTTCTTC. It yields the protein CASSSRDRGSNGEQFF. The rearrangement joins TRBV9 to TRBJ2-1; 11 bases match TRBD1. The CDR3 contains 16 residues. V lost 4 bases, J lost 10 bases, and 13 bases stayed unmatched. Germline V lookup: CDR1 SGDLS, CDR2 YYNGEE.

The chain uses TRBV7-3 and TRBJ2-3; 8 positions agree with TRBD1. The CDR3 is 14 residues long. Per germline, CDR1 SGHTA and CDR2 FQGTGA. V was pared by 5 bases and J by 3 bases, with 4 bases of the junction left unmatched. The CDR3 loop is CASSTGQATDTQYF. Here the CDR3 DNA reads TGTGCCAGCAGCACGGGACAGGCGACAGATACGCAGTATTTT.

In this sample, this clone turned up once. The junction and the germline gene differ at one end; a read error may be behind it. This chain uses TRBV6-5 with TRBJ1-1; D remains unclear. Germline lookup yields CDR1 MNHEY and CDR2 SVGAGI. The CDR3 is made up of 11 amino acids. DNA of the CDR3: TGTGCCAGCAGTCCCGCGGTTCGAGTCGACTTT. Translation gives CASSPAVRVDF.

This rearrangement joins TRBV2 to TRBJ1-6; no clear D gene. V was pared by 6 bases and J by 7 bases, with 10 bases between. Germline V gene sequence: CDR1 SNHLY, CDR2 FYNNEI. The CDR3 is 13 residues long. The DNA for the CDR3 is TGTGCCAGCAGGGTCGGTTGGAATTCACCCCTCCACTTT. This translates into CASRVGWNSPLHF.

The rearrangement links TRBV6-2 or TRBV6-3 to TRBJ2-1, with a possible D match to TRBD2 (6 bases). This CDR3 contains 16 residues. V shed 3 bases and J shed 0 bases, with 12 bases lying between them. Germline values: CDR1 MNHEY, CDR2 SVGEGT. The CDR3 DNA reads as TGTGCCAGCAGTTATGGCGGGAAGAGCTCCTACAATGAGCAGTTCTTC. It translates to CASSYGGKSSYNEQFF.

DNA of the CDR3: TGTGCCAGCAGCCTTTTGGACAGGACCTACAATGAGCAGTTCTTC. Translated: CASSLLDRTYNEQFF. This rearrangement joins TRBV3-1 (or the pseudogene TRBV3-2) to TRBJ2-1; 7 bases map to TRBD1. V shed 4 bases and J 2 bases; nucleotides not matched to a gene: 5. This CDR3 spans 15 amino acids. The germline V gene has CDR1 LGHDT and CDR2 YNNKEL (reference sequence).

The chain carries TRBV6-5 and TRBJ1-1; TRBD1 aligns across 9 bases. V lost 6 bases, J lost 4 bases, and 3 bases stayed unmatched. Per germline, CDR1 MNHEY and CDR2 SVGAGI. This CDR3 spans 13 amino acids. Here the CDR3 DNA reads TGTGCCAGCAGACTGACAGGGGGCACTGAAGCTTTCTTT. This codes for CASRLTGGTEAFF.

This clone is a singleton in its sample. The V and J genes are TRBV6-5 and TRBJ2-5; TRBD1 matches 11 bases. CDR1 and CDR2 (germline): MNHEY, SVGAGI. Germline trimming cut 6 bases from V and 4 bases from J; bases unmatched to any gene: 7. CDR3 length equals 15 residues. CDR3 coding DNA: TGTGCCAGCAGACCAGGGACAGGGGGACTAGAGACCCAGTACTTC. Its translation: CASRPGTGGLETQYF.

The chain recombines TRBV13 with TRBJ1-1; no clear D. The V end lost 6 bases, the J end lost 4 bases, and 15 bases lay between the germline ends. The CDR3 covers 14 residues. Germline V gene lookup returns CDR1 PRHDT and CDR2 FYEKMQ (reference sequence). The CDR3 nucleotides read TGTGCCAGCAGGGACGGGGTATCGGGCACTGAAGCTTTCTTT. Translating gives CASRDGVSGTEAFF.

This clone was recorded only once. V usage is TRBV5-1 and J usage is TRBJ1-1, with D hard to call. Germline V CDR1 and CDR2: SGHRS, YFSETQ. The germline V and J ends were trimmed by 5 bases and 0 bases, with 11 bases remaining between them. This CDR3 contains 14 residues. CDR3 sequence: CASRGSIMNTEAFF. The CDR3 DNA follows: TGCGCCAGCAGGGGCAGCATTATGAACACTGAAGCTTTCTTT.

The CDR3 DNA sequence: TGTGCCTGGGGGACAGGGGGACATAATGAAAAACTGTTTTTT. Encoded protein: CAWGTGGHNEKLFF. The rearrangement joins TRBV30 to TRBJ1-4, with 11 bases aligning to TRBD1. The CDR3 consists of 14 residues. With 5 bases clipped from V and 4 bases from J, the junction kept 3 bases outside the gene matches. Germline CDR1 and CDR2: GTSNPN and SVGIG (reference sequence).

This clone was detected once. The chain carries TRBV28 and TRBJ2-7; 8 bases map to TRBD1. The junction had 16 bases not matched to a gene; V was cut back by 4 bases and J by 2 bases. This CDR3 region has 18 residues. In germline, CDR1 is MDHEN, CDR2 SYDVKM. DNA for the CDR3: TGTGCCAGCAGTTCGCCGGGACAGGCTTCCTCCAGGACCTACGAGCAGTACTTC. This codes for CASSSPGQASSRTYEQYF.

The chain recombines TRBV28 with TRBJ1-6, with 7 bases aligning to TRBD1. There are 15 residues in the CDR3. V was clipped by 5 bases and J by 4 bases; unmatched bases: 5. Germline V CDR1 and CDR2: MDHEN, SYDVKM. This chain's CDR3 is CASSEGQLYNSPLHF. CDR3 bases: TGTGCCAGCAGTGAGGGACAGCTGTATAATTCACCCCTCCACTTT.

This chain connects TRBV6-5 to TRBJ2-1, with a possible D match to TRBD1 (5 bases). V lost 6 bases to trimming and J lost 0 bases, with 12 bases between them. The length of the CDR3 is 15 residues. Germline V lookup: CDR1 MNHEY, CDR2 SVGAGI. CDR3 sequence reads: CASRRQPSSYNEQFF. The CDR3, as DNA: TGTGCCAGCAGACGACAGCCTAGCTCCTACAATGAGCAGTTCTTC.

A single count supports this clone. The rearrangement links TRBV6-5 to TRBJ1-6, with D tentatively TRBD1 (6 bases). The germline gives CDR1 MNHEY, CDR2 SVGAGI. Trimming left V 2 bases short and J 8 bases short, with 16 bases between. This CDR3 has 16 amino acids. The CDR3 reads CASSYGLTGLDSPLHF. In nucleotides, the CDR3 is TGTGCCAGCAGTTACGGGTTAACAGGGTTGGATTCACCCCTCCACTTT.

The chain is built from TRBV19 and TRBJ2-1, with a possible D match to TRBD1 (5 bases). V was shortened by 3 bases and J by 7 bases, with 10 bases between the two germline ends. The germline V gene encodes CDR1 LNHDA and CDR2 SQIVND (reference sequence). This CDR3 is 13 amino acids long. In DNA form, the CDR3 reads TGTGCCAGTAGTATCTCCAGGGTAAATGAGCAGTTCTTC. It is translated as CASSISRVNEQFF.

This clone has just one count. The gene calls are TRBV5-1 and TRBJ2-2; D is undetermined. CDR1 and CDR2 from the germline V gene are SGHRS and YFSETQ. Trimming cost V 3 bases and J 0 bases, with 6 bases left between them. CDR3 size: 14 residues. The CDR3 sequence is CASSYQSNTGELFF. The CDR3 nucleotides read TGCGCCAGCAGCTACCAGTCGAACACCGGGGAGCTGTTTTTT.

This chain uses TRBV30 with TRBJ1-5; 10 nucleotides line up with TRBD1. Germline V CDR1 and CDR2: GTSNPN, SVGIG (reference sequence). V shed 4 bases, J shed 6 bases, and the junction held 9 bases outside the gene matches. This CDR3 region has 15 residues. The CDR3 sequence: CAWTSGTGVAQPQHF. Written as DNA, the CDR3 is TGTGCCTGGACCTCCGGGACAGGGGTGGCTCAGCCCCAGCATTTT.

The chain employs TRBV2 and TRBJ2-7; TRBD2 is a possible D gene (5 bases). The CDR3 is made up of 13 amino acids. CDR1 SNHLY and CDR2 FYNNEI come from the germline V gene. V was trimmed by 0 bases and J by 2 bases, leaving 5 bases between them. This CDR3 is CASSEASAYEQYF. In DNA form, the CDR3 reads TGTGCCAGCAGTGAAGCTAGCGCCTACGAGCAGTACTTC.

The chain links TRBV27 to TRBJ2-1; 10 positions match TRBD1. The ends lost 6 bases at V and 2 bases at J; junction bases unmatched: 7. The CDR3 has 16 residues. The germline gives CDR1 MNHEY, CDR2 SMNVEV (reference sequence). The CDR3 loop is CASRIGGTGAYNEQFF. The CDR3, as DNA: TGTGCCAGCAGAATTGGCGGGACAGGGGCCTACAATGAGCAGTTCTTC.

This chain connects TRBV28 to TRBJ1-5, with 8 bases fitting TRBD1. The CDR3 runs to 12 residues. V shed 6 bases and J 11 bases; nucleotides not matched to a gene: 6. The germline V gene encodes CDR1 MDHEN and CDR2 SYDVKM. The CDR3 DNA reads as TGTGCCAGCAGGACAGGGGCCAGGGCCCAGCATTTT. This gives the protein CASRTGARAQHF.

This chain connects TRBV14 to TRBJ1-4, with D possibly TRBD1 on 6 matching bases. From germline, CDR1 is SGHDN and CDR2 FVKESK. The V gene lost 4 bases and the J gene lost 0 bases, with 21 bases spanning the gap. CDR3 length: 19 residues. The CDR3 DNA reads TGTGCCAGCAGCCCCAATCCGGGACACCGCAGTGCAACTAATGAAAAACTGTTTTTT. This sequence encodes CASSPNPGHRSATNEKLFF.

This clone was counted between two and nine times. The chain combines TRBV9 with TRBJ1-3; D is uncertain. V lost 1 base and J 2 bases, leaving 10 bases between the germline ends. Germline values: CDR1 SGDLS, CDR2 YYNGEE. This CDR3 region has 15 residues. This CDR3 is CASSVWGGTGNTIYF. DNA of the CDR3: TGTGCCAGCAGCGTATGGGGAGGGACTGGAAACACCATATATTTT.

This clone appeared a single time. V and J are TRBV5-6 and TRBJ2-7; D remains ambiguous. Germline-derived CDR1 and CDR2 are SGHDT and YYEEEE. Deletions cut 3 bases from V and 2 bases from J, with 15 bases between. The CDR3 sequence is 15 residues long. The CDR3 nucleotides read TGTGCCAGCAGCTCCCGACACGTATTGGCCTACGAGCAGTACTTC. Its translation is CASSSRHVLAYEQYF.

Turning to this clone: One end of the junction does not line up with germline, which may come from a read error. This chain connects TRBV28 to TRBJ2-5, with TRBD2 as a possible D gene (7 bases). CDR3 size: 15 residues. Per the germline V gene, CDR1 is MDHEN and CDR2 is SYDVKM. For the CDR3, the DNA is TGTGTCAGCAGTTTAGGTTCGGGGGGCCGAGAGACCCAGTACTTC. This translates into CVSSLGSGGRETQYF.

The CDR3 region has the DNA TGTGCCAGTAGTGAAGAACCGAGCTCTGGAAACACCATATATTTT. Translating gives CASSEEPSSGNTIYF. This chain uses TRBV19 with TRBJ1-3; D unclear. The V end lost 5 bases, the J end lost 0 bases, and 11 bases lay between the germline ends. The CDR3 runs to 15 residues. CDR1 LNHDA and CDR2 SQIVND come from the germline V gene (reference sequence).

CDR3 bases: TGTGCCAGCAGTTACCTTAGTTGGGCCAGGGGTTCACCCCTCCACTTT. Its protein is CASSYLSWARGSPLHF. The chain employs TRBV6-5 and TRBJ1-6; tentatively, D is TRBD1 (6 bases). The CDR3 sequence is 16 residues long. V was pared by 2 bases and J by 9 bases, with 17 bases between. CDR1 is MNHEY and CDR2 is SVGAGI in the germline V gene.

The chain carries TRBV7-3 and TRBJ1-2, with D maybe TRBD1 (6 bases). The CDR3 loop spans 16 amino acids. V was shortened by 4 bases and J by 9 bases, with 24 bases between the two germline ends. The germline CDR1 and CDR2 sequences are SGHTA and FQGTGA. CDR3 residues: CASSSLGGAGAPSYTF. As DNA, the CDR3 is TGTGCCAGCAGCTCCCTCGGGGGGGCGGGGGCCCCGAGCTACACCTTC.

The rearrangement links TRBV18 to TRBJ1-5; D is uncertain. The V end lost 6 bases, the J end lost 2 bases, and 14 bases lay between the germline ends. CDR1 is KGHSH, CDR2 LQKENI, per germline. The CDR3 sequence is 15 residues long. CDR3 region: CASSAAGSGNQPQHF. CDR3 coding DNA: TGTGCCAGCTCTGCCGCGGGCTCGGGCAATCAGCCCCAGCATTTT. Together with reference TRBV18 and TRBJ1-5, the CDR3 gives the full variable domain: NAGVMQNPRHLVRRRGQEARLRCSPMKGHSHVYWYRQLPEEGLKFMVYLQKENIIDESGMPKERFSAEFPKEGPSILRIQQVVRGDSAAYFCASSAAGSGNQPQHFGDGTRLSIL.

On this clone itself: Other DNA sequences in the sample encode the same CDR3. This chain connects TRBV9 to TRBJ1-5, with 10 bases identical to TRBD1. Germline lookup yields CDR1 SGDLS and CDR2 YYNGEE. J was trimmed by 2 bases and V by 4 bases; bases with no gene match: 3. The CDR3 consists of 15 residues. CDR3 residues: CASSTGQGGNQPQHF. For the CDR3, the DNA is TGTGCCAGCAGCACCGGACAGGGGGGCAATCAGCCCCAGCATTTT. Full variable domain (rest looked up from reference TRBV9 and TRBJ1-5): DSGVTQTPKHLITATGQRVTLRCSPRSGDLSVYWYQQSLDQGLQFLIQYYNGEERAKGNILERFSAQQFPDLHSELNLSSLELGDSALYFCASSTGQGGNQPQHFGDGTRLSIL.